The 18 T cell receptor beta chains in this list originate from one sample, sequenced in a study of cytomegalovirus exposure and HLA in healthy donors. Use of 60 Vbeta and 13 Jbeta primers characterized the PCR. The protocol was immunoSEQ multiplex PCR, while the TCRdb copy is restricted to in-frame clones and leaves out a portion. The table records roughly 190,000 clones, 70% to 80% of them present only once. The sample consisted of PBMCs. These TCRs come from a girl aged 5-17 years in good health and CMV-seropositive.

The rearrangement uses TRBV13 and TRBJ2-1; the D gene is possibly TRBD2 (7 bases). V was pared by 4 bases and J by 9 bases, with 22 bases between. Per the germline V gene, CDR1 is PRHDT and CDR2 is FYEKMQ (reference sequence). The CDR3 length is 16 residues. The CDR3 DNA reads TGTGCCAGCAGCTACGATAGGGGGGGAACGGGTGCTGAGCAGTTCTTC. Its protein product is CASSYDRGGTGAEQFF.

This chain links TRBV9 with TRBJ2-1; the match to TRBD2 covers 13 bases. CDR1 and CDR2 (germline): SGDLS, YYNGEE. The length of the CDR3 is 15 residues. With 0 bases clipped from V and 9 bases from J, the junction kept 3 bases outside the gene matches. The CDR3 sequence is CASSVELAGGREQFF. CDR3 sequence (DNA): TGTGCCAGCAGCGTAGAACTAGCGGGGGGGCGTGAGCAGTTCTTC. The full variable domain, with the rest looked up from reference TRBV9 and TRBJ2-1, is DSGVTQTPKHLITATGQRVTLRCSPRSGDLSVYWYQQSLDQGLQFLIQYYNGEERAKGNILERFSAQQFPDLHSELNLSSLELGDSALYFCASSVELAGGREQFFGPGTRLTVL.

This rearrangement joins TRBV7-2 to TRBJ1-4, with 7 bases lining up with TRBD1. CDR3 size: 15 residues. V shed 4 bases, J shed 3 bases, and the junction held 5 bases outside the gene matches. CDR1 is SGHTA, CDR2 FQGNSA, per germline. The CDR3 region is CASSSEDRSNEKLFF. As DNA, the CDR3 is TGTGCCAGCAGCTCCGAGGACAGGTCTAATGAAAAACTGTTTTTT.

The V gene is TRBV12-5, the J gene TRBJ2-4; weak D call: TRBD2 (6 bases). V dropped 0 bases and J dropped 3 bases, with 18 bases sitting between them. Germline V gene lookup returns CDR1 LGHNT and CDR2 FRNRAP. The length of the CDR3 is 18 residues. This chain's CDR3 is CASGLVLLGGSGKNIQYF. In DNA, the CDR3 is TGTGCTAGTGGTTTGGTACTATTGGGAGGTAGTGGCAAAAACATTCAGTACTTC.

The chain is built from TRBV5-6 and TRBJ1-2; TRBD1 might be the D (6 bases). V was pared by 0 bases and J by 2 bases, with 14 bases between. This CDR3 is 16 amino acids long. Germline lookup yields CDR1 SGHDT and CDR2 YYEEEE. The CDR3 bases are TGTGCCAGCAGCTTGGGACGCAGGGGAGGGAACTATGGCTACACCTTC. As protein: CASSLGRRGGNYGYTF.

DNA of the CDR3: TGCGCCAGCAGCCTTCAGGCGGCTGGGGGGGATACGCAGTATTTT. Translation gives CASSLQAAGGDTQYF. This chain uses TRBV4-1 with TRBJ2-3; D possibly corresponds to TRBD2 (6 bases). Germline V CDR1 and CDR2: MGHRA, YSYEKL. Trimming cost V 4 bases and J 6 bases, with 17 bases left between them. The CDR3 totals 15 residues.

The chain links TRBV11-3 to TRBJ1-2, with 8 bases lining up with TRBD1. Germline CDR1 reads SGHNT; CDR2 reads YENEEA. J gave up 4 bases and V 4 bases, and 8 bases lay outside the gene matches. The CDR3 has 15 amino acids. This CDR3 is CASSSRDRWSYGYTF. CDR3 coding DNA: TGTGCCAGCAGCTCGCGGGACAGGTGGAGCTATGGCTACACCTTC.

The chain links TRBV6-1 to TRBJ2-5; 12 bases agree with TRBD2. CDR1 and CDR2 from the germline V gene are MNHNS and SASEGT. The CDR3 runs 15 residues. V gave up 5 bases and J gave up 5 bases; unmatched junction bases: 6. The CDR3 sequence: CASSLAGGPVETQYF. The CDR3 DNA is TGTGCCAGCAGTCTAGCGGGGGGGCCTGTGGAGACCCAGTACTTC.

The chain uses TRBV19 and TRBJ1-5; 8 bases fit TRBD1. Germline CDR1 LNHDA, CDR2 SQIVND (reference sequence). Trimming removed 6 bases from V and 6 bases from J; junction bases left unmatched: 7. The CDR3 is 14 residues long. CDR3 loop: CASSLGQVIQPQHF. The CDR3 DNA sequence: TGTGCCAGTAGCCTGGGACAGGTGATTCAGCCCCAGCATTTT.

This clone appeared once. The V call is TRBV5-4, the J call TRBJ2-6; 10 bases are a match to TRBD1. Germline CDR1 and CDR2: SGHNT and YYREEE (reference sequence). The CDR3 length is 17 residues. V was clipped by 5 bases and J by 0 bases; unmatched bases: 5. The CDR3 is CASRPGTGDSGANVLTF. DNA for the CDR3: TGTGCCAGCAGACCCGGGACAGGGGACTCTGGGGCCAACGTCCTGACTTTC. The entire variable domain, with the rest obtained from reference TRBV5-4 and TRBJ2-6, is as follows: ETGVTQSPTHLIKTRGQQVTLRCSSQSGHNTVSWYQQALGQGPQFIFQYYREEENGRGNFPPRFSGLQFPNYSSELNVNALELDDSALYLCASRPGTGDSGANVLTFGAGSRLTVL.

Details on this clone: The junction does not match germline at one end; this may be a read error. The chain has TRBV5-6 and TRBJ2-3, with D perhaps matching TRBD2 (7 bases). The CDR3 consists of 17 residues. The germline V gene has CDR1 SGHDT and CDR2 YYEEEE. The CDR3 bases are TGTGCAAGCAGCCCGGGGGGCACAGTCTATAGCACAGATACGCAGTATTTT. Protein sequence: CASSPGGTVYSTDTQYF.

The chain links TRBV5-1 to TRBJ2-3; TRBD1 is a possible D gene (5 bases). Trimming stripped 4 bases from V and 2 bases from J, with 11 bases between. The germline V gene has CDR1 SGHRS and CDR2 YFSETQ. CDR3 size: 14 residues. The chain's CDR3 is CASSHRQTTDTQYF. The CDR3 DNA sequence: TGCGCCAGCAGCCACCGACAGACCACAGATACGCAGTATTTT. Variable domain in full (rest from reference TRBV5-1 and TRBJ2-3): KAGVTQTPRYLIKTRGQQVTLSCSPISGHRSVSWYQQTPGQGLQFLFEYFSETQRNKGNFPGRFSGRQFSNSRSEMNVSTLELGDSALYLCASSHRQTTDTQYFGPGTRLTVL.

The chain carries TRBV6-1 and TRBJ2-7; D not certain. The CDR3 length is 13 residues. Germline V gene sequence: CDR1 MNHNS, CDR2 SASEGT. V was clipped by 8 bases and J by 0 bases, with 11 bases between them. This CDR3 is CASLEYSSYEQYF. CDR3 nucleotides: TGTGCCAGCCTAGAGTATAGCTCCTACGAGCAGTACTTC.

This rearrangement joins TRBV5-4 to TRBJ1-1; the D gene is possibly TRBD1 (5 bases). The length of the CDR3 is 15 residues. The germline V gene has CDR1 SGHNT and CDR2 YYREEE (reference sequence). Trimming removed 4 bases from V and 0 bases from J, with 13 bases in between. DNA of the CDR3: TGTGCCAGCAGCACGGCGGGGCTTATGAACACTGAAGCTTTCTTT. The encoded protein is CASSTAGLMNTEAFF.

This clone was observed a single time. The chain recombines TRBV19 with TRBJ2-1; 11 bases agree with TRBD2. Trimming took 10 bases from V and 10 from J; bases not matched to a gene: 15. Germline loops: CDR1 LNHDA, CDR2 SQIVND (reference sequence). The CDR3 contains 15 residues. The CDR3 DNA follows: TGTGCCACCTCACCCGGGACTAGCGGCTACGGAGAGCAGTTCTTC. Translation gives CATSPGTSGYGEQFF. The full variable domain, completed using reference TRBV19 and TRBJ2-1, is DGGITQSPKYLFRKEGQNVTLSCEQNLNHDAMYWYRQDPGQGLRLIYYSQIVNDFQKGDIAEGYSVSREKKESFPLTVTSAQKNPTAFYLCATSPGTSGYGEQFFGPGTRLTVL.

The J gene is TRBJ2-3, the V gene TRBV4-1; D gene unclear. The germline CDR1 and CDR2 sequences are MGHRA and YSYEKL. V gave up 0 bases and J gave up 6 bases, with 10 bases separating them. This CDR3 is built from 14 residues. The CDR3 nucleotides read TGCGCCAGCAGCCAAGATCTCCCGGAGGATACGCAGTATTTT. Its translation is CASSQDLPEDTQYF.

The chain's CDR3 is CASSLGAGQNTEAFF. CDR3 nucleotides: TGTGCCAGCAGCTTAGGAGCTGGACAGAACACTGAAGCTTTCTTT. The chain couples TRBV7-9 to TRBJ1-1, with D perhaps TRBD1 (5 bases). This CDR3 contains 15 residues. The V gene's germline CDR1 is SEHNR and CDR2 FQNEAQ (reference sequence). V was cut by 1 base and J by 1 base, with 10 bases left in between.

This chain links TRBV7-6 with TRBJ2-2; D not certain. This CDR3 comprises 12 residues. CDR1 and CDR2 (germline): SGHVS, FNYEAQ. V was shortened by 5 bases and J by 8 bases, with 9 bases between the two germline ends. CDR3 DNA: TGTGCCAGCAGCCCCCAGATGGGGGAGCTGTTTTTT. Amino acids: CASSPQMGELFF.